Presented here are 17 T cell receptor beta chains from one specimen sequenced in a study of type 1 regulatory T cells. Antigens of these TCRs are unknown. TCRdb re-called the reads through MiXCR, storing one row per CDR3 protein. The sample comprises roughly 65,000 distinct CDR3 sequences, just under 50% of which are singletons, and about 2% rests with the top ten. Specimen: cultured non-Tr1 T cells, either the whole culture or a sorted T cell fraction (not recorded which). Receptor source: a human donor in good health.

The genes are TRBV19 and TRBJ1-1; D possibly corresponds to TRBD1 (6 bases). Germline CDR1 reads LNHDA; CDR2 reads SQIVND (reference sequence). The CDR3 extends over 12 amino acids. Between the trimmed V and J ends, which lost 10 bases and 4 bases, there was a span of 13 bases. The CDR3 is CATNREGTEAFF. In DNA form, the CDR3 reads TGTGCCACCAACAGGGAAGGCACTGAAGCTTTCTTT.

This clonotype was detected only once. CDR3 sequence: CASSLAAPNGLAVGPSSYNEQFF. CDR3 coding DNA: TGTGCCAGCAGCTTAGCGGCCCCAAACGGGCTAGCGGTCGGCCCAAGCTCCTACAATGAGCAGTTCTTC. The chain combines TRBV7-6 with TRBJ2-1; 7 bases fit TRBD2. The CDR3 runs 23 residues. From germline, CDR1 is SGHVS and CDR2 FNYEAQ. V gave up 0 bases and J gave up 0 bases; unmatched junction bases: 23. The full variable domain, completed using reference TRBV7-6 and TRBJ2-1, is GAGVSQSPRYKVTKRGQDVALRCDPISGHVSLYWYRQALGQGPEFLTYFNYEAQQDKSGLPNDRFSAERPEGSISTLTIQRTEQRDSAMYRCASSLAAPNGLAVGPSSYNEQFFGPGTRLTVL.

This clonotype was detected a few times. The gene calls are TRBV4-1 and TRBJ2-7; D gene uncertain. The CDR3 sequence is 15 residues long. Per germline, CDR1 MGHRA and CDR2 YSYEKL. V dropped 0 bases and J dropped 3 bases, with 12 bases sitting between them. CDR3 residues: CASSQENRAIYEQYF. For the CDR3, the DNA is TGCGCCAGCAGCCAAGAAAACCGGGCTATCTACGAGCAGTACTTC.

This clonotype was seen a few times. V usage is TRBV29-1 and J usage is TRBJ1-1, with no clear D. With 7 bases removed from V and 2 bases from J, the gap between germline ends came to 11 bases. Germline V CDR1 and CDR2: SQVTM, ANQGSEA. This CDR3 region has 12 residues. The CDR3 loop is CSAIRDNTEAFF. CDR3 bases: TGCAGCGCAATCAGAGACAACACTGAAGCTTTCTTT. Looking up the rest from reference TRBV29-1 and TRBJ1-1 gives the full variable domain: SAVISQKPSRDICQRGTSLTIQCQVDSQVTMMFWYRQQPGQSLTLIATANQGSEATYESGFVIDKFPISRPNLTFSTLTVSNMSPEDSSIYLCSAIRDNTEAFFGQGTRLTVV.

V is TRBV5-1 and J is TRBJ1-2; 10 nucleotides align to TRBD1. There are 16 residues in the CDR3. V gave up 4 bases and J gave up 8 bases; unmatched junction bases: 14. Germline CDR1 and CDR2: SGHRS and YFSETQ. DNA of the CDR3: TGCGCCAGCAGCCTCGGGACAGGGGCTTCGCTGAGGGGCTACACCTTC. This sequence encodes CASSLGTGASLRGYTF.

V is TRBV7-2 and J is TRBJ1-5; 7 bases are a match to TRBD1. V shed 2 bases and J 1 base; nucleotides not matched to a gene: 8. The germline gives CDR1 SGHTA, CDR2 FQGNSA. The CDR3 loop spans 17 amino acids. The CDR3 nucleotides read TGTGCCAGCAGCTTATATTACAGGGGAACAAGCAATCAGCCCCAGCATTTT. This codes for CASSLYYRGTSNQPQHF.

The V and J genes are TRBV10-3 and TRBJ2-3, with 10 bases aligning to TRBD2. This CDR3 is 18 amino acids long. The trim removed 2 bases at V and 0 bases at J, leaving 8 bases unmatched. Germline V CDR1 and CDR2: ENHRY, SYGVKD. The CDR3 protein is CAISERLAGETSTDTQYF. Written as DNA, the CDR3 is TGTGCCATCAGTGAGCGGCTAGCGGGGGAAACCAGCACAGATACGCAGTATTTT.

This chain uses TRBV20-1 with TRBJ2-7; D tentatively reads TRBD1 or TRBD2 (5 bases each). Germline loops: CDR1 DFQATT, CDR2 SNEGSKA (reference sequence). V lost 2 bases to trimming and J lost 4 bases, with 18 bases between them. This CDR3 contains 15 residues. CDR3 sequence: CSARRPGTSGYEQYF. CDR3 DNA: TGCAGTGCTAGAAGACCCGGGACCTCAGGGTACGAGCAGTACTTC.

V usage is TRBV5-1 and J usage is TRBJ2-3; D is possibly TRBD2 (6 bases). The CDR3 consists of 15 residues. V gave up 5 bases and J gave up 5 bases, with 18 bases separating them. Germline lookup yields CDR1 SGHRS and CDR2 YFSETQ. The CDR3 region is CASRAGRSSLDTQYF. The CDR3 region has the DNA TGCGCCAGCAGGGCGGGACGAAGCTCCCTAGATACGCAGTATTTT. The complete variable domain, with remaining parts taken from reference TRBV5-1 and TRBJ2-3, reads KAGVTQTPRYLIKTRGQQVTLSCSPISGHRSVSWYQQTPGQGLQFLFEYFSETQRNKGNFPGRFSGRQFSNSRSEMNVSTLELGDSALYLCASRAGRSSLDTQYFGPGTRLTVL.

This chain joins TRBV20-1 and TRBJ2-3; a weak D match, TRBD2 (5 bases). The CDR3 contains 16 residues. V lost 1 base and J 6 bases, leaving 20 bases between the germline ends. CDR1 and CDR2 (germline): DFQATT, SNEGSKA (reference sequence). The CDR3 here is CSARAHDGKTLDTQYF. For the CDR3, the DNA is TGCAGTGCTAGAGCCCATGACGGGAAGACGTTGGATACGCAGTATTTT.

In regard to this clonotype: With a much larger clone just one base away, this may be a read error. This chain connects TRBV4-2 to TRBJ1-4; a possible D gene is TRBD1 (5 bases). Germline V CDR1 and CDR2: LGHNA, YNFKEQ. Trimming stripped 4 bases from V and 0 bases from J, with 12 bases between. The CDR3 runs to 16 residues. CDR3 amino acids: CASSPRGVATNEKLFF. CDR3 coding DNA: TGTGCCAGCAGCCCACGGGGGGTAGCAACTAATGAAAAACTGTTTTTT.

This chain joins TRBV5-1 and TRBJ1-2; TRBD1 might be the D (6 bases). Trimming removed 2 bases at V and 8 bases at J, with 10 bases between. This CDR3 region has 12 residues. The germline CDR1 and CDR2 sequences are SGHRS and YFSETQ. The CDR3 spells CASSLLTGGYTF. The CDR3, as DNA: TGCGCCAGCAGCTTATTGACAGGCGGCTACACCTTC.

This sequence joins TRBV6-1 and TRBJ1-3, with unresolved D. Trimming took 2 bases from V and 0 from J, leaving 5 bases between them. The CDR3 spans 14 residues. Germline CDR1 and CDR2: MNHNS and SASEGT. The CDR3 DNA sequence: TGTGCCAGCAGTGAAAGGCCCTCTGGAAACACCATATATTTT. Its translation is CASSERPSGNTIYF.

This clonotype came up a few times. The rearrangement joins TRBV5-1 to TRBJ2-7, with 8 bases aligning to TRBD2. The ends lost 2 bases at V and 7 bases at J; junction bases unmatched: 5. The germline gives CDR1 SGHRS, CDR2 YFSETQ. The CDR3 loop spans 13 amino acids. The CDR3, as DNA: TGCGCCAGCAGCTTCGGGGGGGGCAGAGAGCAGTACTTC. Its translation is CASSFGGGREQYF.

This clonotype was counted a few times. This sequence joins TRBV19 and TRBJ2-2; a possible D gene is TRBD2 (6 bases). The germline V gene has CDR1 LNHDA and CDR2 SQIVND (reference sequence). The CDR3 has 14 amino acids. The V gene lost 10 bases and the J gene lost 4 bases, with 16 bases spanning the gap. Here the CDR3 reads CATKQRAVTGELFF. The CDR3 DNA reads TGTGCCACCAAACAGCGGGCGGTCACCGGGGAGCTGTTTTTT.

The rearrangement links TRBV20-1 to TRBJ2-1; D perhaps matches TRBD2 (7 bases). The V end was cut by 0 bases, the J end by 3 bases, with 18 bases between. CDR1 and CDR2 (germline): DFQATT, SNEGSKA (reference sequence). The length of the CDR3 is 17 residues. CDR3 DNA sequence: TGCAGTGCTAGAGATCAGAGTGGCGGGGGCCACTACAATGAGCAGTTCTTC. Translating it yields CSARDQSGGGHYNEQFF.

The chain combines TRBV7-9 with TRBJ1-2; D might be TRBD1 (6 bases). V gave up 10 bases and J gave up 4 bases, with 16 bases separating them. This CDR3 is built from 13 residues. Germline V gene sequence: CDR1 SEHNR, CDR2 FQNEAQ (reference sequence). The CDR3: CATTHRESYGYTF. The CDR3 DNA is TGTGCCACCACCCACAGGGAATCCTATGGCTACACCTTC.